Below are 13 T cell receptor beta chains sequenced from a single sample in a study of blood T cell repertoires in COVID-19. Assay: immunoSEQ multiplex PCR; the TCRdb copy retains only in-frame clones and omits some. The repertoire consists of about 220,000 clones, with around 81% occurring once and the leading ten covering roughly 3%. Sequences were obtained from peripheral blood. Every receptor here comes from a young woman who had recovered from COVID-19.

Written as DNA, the CDR3 is TGTGCTAGTGCCGTGGGGGGGCGCCCGTTCTTATACGAGCAGTACTTC. Translating it yields CASAVGGRPFLYEQYF. The J gene is TRBJ2-7, the V gene TRBV12-5; D is perhaps TRBD2 (7 bases). V lost 7 bases to trimming and J lost 4 bases, with 23 bases between them. The CDR3 has 16 amino acids. Germline V CDR1 and CDR2: LGHNT, FRNRAP.

The rearrangement uses TRBV28 and TRBJ2-7; possible D gene TRBD1, 6 bases. The CDR3 is 13 amino acids. Trimming left V 8 bases short and J 10 bases short, with 21 bases between. Germline CDR1 is MDHEN and CDR2 is SYDVKM. The chain's CDR3 is CASGPGQGRGQYF. As DNA, the CDR3 is TGTGCCAGCGGCCCGGGACAAGGAAGGGGACAGTACTTC.

The chain is built from TRBV5-5 and TRBJ2-7, with D possibly matching TRBD1 (6 bases). The V end lost 0 bases, the J end lost 3 bases, and 16 bases lay between the germline ends. This CDR3 region has 16 residues. Germline CDR1 SGHKS, CDR2 YYEKEE (reference sequence). The CDR3 loop reads CASSLGPGRGIYEQYF. In DNA, the CDR3 is TGTGCCAGCAGCTTGGGGCCCGGAAGGGGGATCTACGAGCAGTACTTC.

This clone was detected once. The V and J genes are TRBV9 and TRBJ2-6; D possibly corresponds to TRBD2 (5 bases). The germline CDR1 and CDR2 sequences are SGDLS and YYNGEE. Trimming took off 0 bases at V and 2 bases at J, with 9 bases between the two ends. The CDR3 contains 16 residues. The CDR3 loop reads CASSVGTGAGANVLTF. The CDR3 bases are TGTGCCAGCAGCGTAGGGACCGGGGCTGGGGCCAACGTCCTGACTTTC.

The chain joins TRBV6-5 to TRBJ1-4; tentative D call: TRBD1 (5 bases). The CDR3 covers 14 residues. Germline CDR1 reads MNHEY; CDR2 reads SVGAGI. The ends were cut back, 4 bases at V and 6 bases at J, with 12 bases in the middle. CDR3 in amino acids: CASSSYGGDEKLFF. The CDR3 nucleotides read TGTGCCAGCAGTTCTTACGGGGGAGATGAAAAACTGTTTTTT.

CDR3 in DNA: TGTGCCAGTAGTCCCCTCGGGACATTTCAAGAGACCCAGTACTTC. This translates into CASSPLGTFQETQYF. This chain connects TRBV19 to TRBJ2-5; a possible D gene is TRBD1 (6 bases). The CDR3 runs 15 residues. Germline V gene lookup returns CDR1 LNHDA and CDR2 SQIVND (reference sequence). The V end was cut by 5 bases, the J end by 2 bases, with 15 bases between.

The chain is built from TRBV9 and TRBJ2-7; tentatively, D is TRBD1 (5 bases). This CDR3 has 14 amino acids. The germline gives CDR1 SGDLS, CDR2 YYNGEE. Trimming left V 0 bases short and J 4 bases short, with 11 bases between. CDR3: CASSVGNTGYEQYF. CDR3 sequence (DNA): TGTGCCAGCAGCGTAGGCAACACAGGTTACGAGCAGTACTTC. The whole variable domain, filled in from reference TRBV9 and TRBJ2-7, reads DSGVTQTPKHLITATGQRVTLRCSPRSGDLSVYWYQQSLDQGLQFLIQYYNGEERAKGNILERFSAQQFPDLHSELNLSSLELGDSALYFCASSVGNTGYEQYFGPGTRLTVT.

The rearrangement joins TRBV5-4 to TRBJ2-1, with 13 bases matching TRBD2. CDR3 length: 13 residues. Germline assignment: CDR1 SGHNT and CDR2 YYREEE (reference sequence). V lost 4 bases, J lost 15 bases, and 7 bases stayed unmatched. CDR3 in DNA: TGTGCCAGCAGCGTGGGACTAGCGGGACCGGGGTTCTTC. Translating gives CASSVGLAGPGFF. Drawing the rest from reference TRBV5-4 and TRBJ2-1, the complete variable domain is ETGVTQSPTHLIKTRGQQVTLRCSSQSGHNTVSWYQQALGQGPQFIFQYYREEENGRGNFPPRFSGLQFPNYSSELNVNALELDDSALYLCASSVGLAGPGFFGPGTRLTVL.

This clone was observed a few times. The J gene is TRBJ2-7, the V gene TRBV28; TRBD2 agrees at 9 bases. Trimming removed 4 bases from V and 2 bases from J; junction bases left unmatched: 6. CDR1 MDHEN and CDR2 SYDVKM come from the germline V gene. This CDR3 comprises 15 residues. Here the CDR3 reads CASSSLAGATYEQYF. CDR3 nucleotides: TGTGCCAGCAGTTCTTTAGCGGGAGCGACCTACGAGCAGTACTTC.

The chain recombines TRBV7-2 with TRBJ2-1, with D possibly TRBD1 on 5 matching bases. Looked up from germline, CDR1 is SGHTA and CDR2 is FQGNSA. V was trimmed by 3 bases and J by 4 bases, leaving 13 bases between them. The CDR3 loop spans 15 amino acids. The CDR3 loop reads CASSFDSSTYNEQFF. The DNA of the CDR3 is TGTGCCAGCAGCTTCGACAGTTCAACTTACAATGAGCAGTTCTTC.

The chain uses TRBV28 and TRBJ2-7, with TRBD2 matching 9 bases. The V segment lost 5 bases and the J segment 1 base; nucleotides outside the gene matches: 21. This CDR3 comprises 20 residues. Per the germline V gene, CDR1 is MDHEN and CDR2 is SYDVKM. The CDR3 nucleotides are TGTGCCAGCAGTCCGGTAGTGCGCGGGAGGGCCGCGGAATTATCCTACGAGCAGTACTTC. Its translation is CASSPVVRGRAAELSYEQYF.

The chain links TRBV18 to TRBJ1-3; a weak D match, TRBD1 (6 bases). The CDR3 extends over 16 amino acids. V was shortened by 2 bases and J by 1 base, with 12 bases between the two germline ends. Germline V gene lookup returns CDR1 KGHSH and CDR2 LQKENI. CDR3 amino acids: CASSPSTGSSGNTIYF. In nucleotides, the CDR3 is TGTGCCAGCTCACCATCTACAGGGTCTTCTGGAAACACCATATATTTT.

A single count supports this clone. The chain uses TRBV2 and TRBJ2-7; TRBD1 matches 8 bases. The V gene's germline CDR1 is SNHLY and CDR2 FYNNEI. V shed 8 bases and J 4 bases; nucleotides not matched to a gene: 16. This CDR3 has 16 residues. The CDR3 nucleotides are TGTGCCAGCGCTCCGAGAAGGACAGGGTTTTTTTACGAGCAGTACTTC. As protein: CASAPRRTGFFYEQYF.